Each of the 7 T cell receptor beta chains below was sequenced from the same sample in a study of blood T cell repertoires in COVID-19. TCRdb keeps only in-frame clones here, not all; method: immunoSEQ multiplex PCR. The sample has 200,000 to 300,000 clones; over 75% are singletons. Sequencing used PBMCs or T cells enriched from blood (not recorded which). These receptors all stem from a woman in her forties or fifties with acute COVID-19.

The CDR3 DNA reads TGCGCCAGCAGCCAAGATATACGACAGGCATCCTCCTACGAGCAGTACTTC. Translating it yields CASSQDIRQASSYEQYF. The V gene is TRBV4-3, the J gene TRBJ2-7; TRBD1 might be the D (6 bases). V lost 0 bases and J 0 bases, leaving 15 bases between the germline ends. The CDR3 is 17 amino acids. Germline assignment: CDR1 LGHNA and CDR2 YSLEER.

This chain uses TRBV19 with TRBJ1-2; a weak D match, TRBD1 (6 bases). Germline loops: CDR1 LNHDA, CDR2 SQIVND (reference sequence). V lost 8 bases and J 2 bases, leaving 24 bases between the germline ends. This CDR3 spans 17 amino acids. The CDR3 sequence is CASALGSHRAGNYGYTF. CDR3 bases: TGTGCCAGTGCACTGGGGTCCCACAGGGCAGGGAACTATGGCTACACCTTC.

The rearrangement links TRBV5-6 to TRBJ1-6; 9 nucleotides agree with TRBD1. This CDR3 has 16 amino acids. The germline CDR1 and CDR2 sequences are SGHDT and YYEEEE. The ends lost 3 bases at V and 6 bases at J; junction bases unmatched: 7. The CDR3 region has the DNA TGTGCCAGCAGCTCGGACAGGGGATTCGCTAATTCACCCCTCCACTTT. This codes for CASSSDRGFANSPLHF.

This rearrangement joins TRBV19 to TRBJ1-1, with D possibly TRBD1 on 6 matching bases. Germline assignment: CDR1 LNHDA and CDR2 SQIVND (reference sequence). The CDR3 sequence is 16 residues long. V lost 5 bases and J lost 5, with 21 bases in between. DNA for the CDR3: TGTGCCAGTAGTCCCCGACCCGCAGGGAGGGGGACTGAAGCTTTCTTT. The encoded protein is CASSPRPAGRGTEAFF.

The chain employs TRBV6-1 and TRBJ1-2; D gene uncertain. Germline CDR1 is MNHNS and CDR2 is SASEGT. Trimming shortened V by 3 bases and J by 5 bases, and 7 bases separated the two germline ends. CDR3 size: 12 residues. DNA of the CDR3: TGTGCCAGCAGTGACGGTACTTATGGCTACACCTTC. Protein: CASSDGTYGYTF.

This clone has more than one count but fewer than ten. The V call is TRBV11-2, the J call TRBJ1-2; D may be TRBD1 (5 bases). The CDR3 totals 18 residues. Trimming took 6 bases from V and 1 from J, leaving 24 bases between them. Germline lookup yields CDR1 SGHAT and CDR2 FQNNGV. The CDR3 coding sequence is TGTGCCAGCAGTAAGGTTAGCGGGACTCGGAAGATTAACTATGGCTACACCTTC. It yields the protein CASSKVSGTRKINYGYTF. Full variable domain (remainder filled in from reference TRBV11-2 and TRBJ1-2): EAGVAQSPRYKIIEKRQSVAFWCNPISGHATLYWYQQILGQGPKLLIQFQNNGVVDDSQLPKDRFSAERLKGVDSTLKIQPAKLEDSAVYLCASSKVSGTRKINYGYTFGSGTRLTVV.

The chain couples TRBV3-1 (or the pseudogene TRBV3-2) to TRBJ2-4; 7 bases map to TRBD1. Looked up from germline, CDR1 is LGHDT and CDR2 is YNNKEL (reference sequence). After removal of 1 base from V and 5 bases from J, the junction contained 5 bases not matched to a gene. This CDR3 spans 15 amino acids. CDR3 sequence: CASSQARDSQNIQYF. The CDR3 coding sequence is TGTGCCAGCAGCCAAGCCCGGGACAGTCAAAACATTCAGTACTTC.